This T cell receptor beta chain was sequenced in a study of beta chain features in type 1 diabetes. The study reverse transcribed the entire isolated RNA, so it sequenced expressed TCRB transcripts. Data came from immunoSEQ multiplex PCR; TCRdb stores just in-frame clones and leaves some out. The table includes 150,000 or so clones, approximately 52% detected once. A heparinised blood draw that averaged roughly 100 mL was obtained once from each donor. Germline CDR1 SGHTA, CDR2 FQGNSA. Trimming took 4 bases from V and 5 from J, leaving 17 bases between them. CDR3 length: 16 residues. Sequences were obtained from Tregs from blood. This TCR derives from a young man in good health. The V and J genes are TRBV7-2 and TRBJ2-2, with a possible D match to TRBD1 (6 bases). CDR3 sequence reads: CASSSTWTVRTGELFF. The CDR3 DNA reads TGTGCCAGCAGCTCCACCTGGACAGTTCGGACCGGGGAGCTGTTTTTT.